A selection of T cell receptor beta chains follows, all from one sample in a study of blood T cell repertoires in COVID-19. Assay used: immunoSEQ multiplex PCR; TCRdb lists only in-frame clones, some missing. Found here are around 70,000 clones, just over 90% of them singletons; the top ten hold 2.6%. The specimen sequenced was peripheral blood. Source of these receptors: a man between 45 and 60 years old with COVID-19, enrolled during active disease. CDR3s include the opening cysteine and the closing phenylalanine or tryptophan. The order of the fields is clone size, J gene, V gene, D gene, CDR3 DNA, CDR3 protein. The D gene is left open where the match is weak. Size values are once, few and many counts, or a class for expanded clones, and some rows have none.

abundance: few; j_gene: TRBJ2-3; v_gene: TRBV3-1/TRBV3-2; d_gene: TRBD1; CDR3nt: TGTGCCAGCAGCCCGATTGGACAGGGATCCACAGATACGCAGTATTTT; CDR3aa: CASSPIGQGSTDTQYF
abundance: once; j_gene: TRBJ2-1; v_gene: TRBV7-6; d_gene: -; CDR3nt: TGTGCCAGCAGCTTAGCCTCGGGGAATGAGCAGTTCTTC; CDR3aa: CASSLASGNEQFF
abundance: -; j_gene: TRBJ1-5; v_gene: TRBV19; d_gene: -; CDR3nt: TGTGCCAGTAGTAGACAGATACCTCAGCCCCAGCATTTT; CDR3aa: CASSRQIPQPQHF
abundance: -; j_gene: TRBJ2-2; v_gene: TRBV15; d_gene: TRBD2; CDR3nt: TGTGCCACCAGCAGAGGGCTGGGACTAGCGGGTGATGGGGTCGGGGAGCTGTTTTTT; CDR3aa: CATSRGLGLAGDGVGELFF
abundance: few; j_gene: TRBJ1-6; v_gene: TRBV19; d_gene: -; CDR3nt: TGTGCCAGTACCTTTGGGGAAGCGGCACCCCTCCACTTT; CDR3aa: CASTFGEAAPLHF
abundance: -; j_gene: TRBJ2-3; v_gene: TRBV24-1; d_gene: TRBD1; CDR3nt: TGTGCCGCACAAGGGGGCCGCACAGATACGCAGTATTTT; CDR3aa: CAAQGGRTDTQYF
abundance: -; j_gene: TRBJ2-5; v_gene: TRBV2; d_gene: TRBD2; CDR3nt: TGTGCCAGCATCTCGGCTAGCGGATCCTTTCGGCCAGAGACCCAGTACTTC; CDR3aa: CASISASGSFRPETQYF
abundance: -; j_gene: TRBJ1-1; v_gene: TRBV19; d_gene: -; CDR3nt: TGTGCCAGTAGTCCGGAACAGGGAGAGGCTTTCTTT; CDR3aa: CASSPEQGEAFF
abundance: -; j_gene: TRBJ1-4; v_gene: TRBV11-2; d_gene: -; CDR3nt: TGTGCCAGCAGCTTAGATCCCTTCAGTGAAAAACTGTTTTTT; CDR3aa: CASSLDPFSEKLFF
abundance: -; j_gene: TRBJ2-7; v_gene: TRBV6-2/TRBV6-3; d_gene: TRBD1; CDR3nt: TGTGCCAGCAGTGCCTTACAGGGGATCTACGAGCAGTACTTC; CDR3aa: CASSALQGIYEQYF
abundance: -; j_gene: TRBJ2-5; v_gene: TRBV5-5; d_gene: TRBD1; CDR3nt: TGTGCCAGCAGCTTGGAGGGTGCAGGGGGTGTGGAGACCCAGTACTTC; CDR3aa: CASSLEGAGGVETQYF
abundance: -; j_gene: TRBJ2-3; v_gene: TRBV6-6; d_gene: TRBD2; CDR3nt: TGTGCCAGCAGTCTAACGGGGGTGGGACTATCAACAGATACGCAGTATTTT; CDR3aa: CASSLTGVGLSTDTQYF
abundance: -; j_gene: TRBJ1-2; v_gene: TRBV6-5; d_gene: -; CDR3nt: TGTGCCAGCAGGAGTCCAGGTGCCTATGGCTACACCTTC; CDR3aa: CASRSPGAYGYTF
abundance: once; j_gene: TRBJ2-1; v_gene: TRBV5-4; d_gene: TRBD2; CDR3nt: TGTGCCAGCAGCACGACTAGCGGAACCTACAATGAGCAGTTCTTC; CDR3aa: CASSTTSGTYNEQFF